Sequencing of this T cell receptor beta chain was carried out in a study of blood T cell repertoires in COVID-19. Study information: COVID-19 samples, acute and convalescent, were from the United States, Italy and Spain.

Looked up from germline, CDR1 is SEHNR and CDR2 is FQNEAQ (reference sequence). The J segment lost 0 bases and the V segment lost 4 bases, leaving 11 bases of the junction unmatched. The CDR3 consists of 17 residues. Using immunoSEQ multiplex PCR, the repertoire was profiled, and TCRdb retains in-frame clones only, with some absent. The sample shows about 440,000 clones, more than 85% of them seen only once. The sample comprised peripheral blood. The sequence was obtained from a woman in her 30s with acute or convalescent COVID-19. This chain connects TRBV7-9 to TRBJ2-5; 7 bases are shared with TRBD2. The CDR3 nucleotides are TGTGCCAGCAGCTCCGCGTCGGGGCGGGGGTACCAAGAGACCCAGTACTTC. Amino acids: CASSSASGRGYQETQYF.